This T cell receptor (beta chain) was documented in a study of regulatory T cells in long-lasting Graves disease. Study conclusions and caveats: Patients with persistent disease shared 2,500 to 3,500 public clonotypes, outpacing the approximately 920 shared by new patients.

According to the study, TCR beta libraries were built with iRepertoire HTBI primers and CDR3-region Arm-PCR. Authors' data handling: Across the samples, identification revealed fewer than 75 TRBV and about 15 TRBJ segments. Each CDR3 protein is one row after TCRdb ran MiXCR on the multiplex PCR reads. The V and J calls come from TCRdb's annotation, not from the publication. The sample includes some 420,000 distinct CDR3 sequences, about 20% of them seen just once. The germline V and J ends were trimmed by 7 bases and 4 bases, with 10 bases remaining between them. The CDR3 contains 12 residues. Described time point: persistent/refractory GD, antithyroid drugs over 5 years with positive TRAb. PBMC-derived RNA was used for the TCR library. This clonotype was seen ten or more times. The antigen is not known.

The receptor was derived from a female donor with Graves disease. The material was peripheral blood mononuclear cells (PBMCs), obtained when the disease was refractory, from a patient treated with antithyroid drugs. The V gene is TRBV12-3 or TRBV12-4, the J gene TRBJ1-2, with D hard to call. CDR3 nucleotide sequence: TGTGCCAGCACCCGAGAGGGCTATGGCTACACCTTC. The encoded protein is CASTREGYGYTF.